This T cell receptor (beta chain) was profiled in a study of vaccination effects on CD4 cells after COVID-19 (dated by TCRdb to between 2021 and 2024). Describing the broader study: Samples were taken from three convalescent patients early (day +14) and late (day +241, +227, +161 respectively) after vaccination. Post-vaccine samples across the study were collected a median of 72 days after the second dose, with a range of 14 to 241. In both COVID-19 convalescent patients and infection-naive vaccine recipients, the study compared SARS-CoV-2 spike-specific CD4+ TCR repertoires from before mRNA vaccination with those from after it. A total of ten to eleven COVID-19 convalescent patients and several SARS-CoV-2-naive healthy vaccine recipients were included in the full study. Cultures from other donors in the study were sequenced with the Oncomine TCR Beta short-read assay on an Illumina iSeq 100.

In the ViraFEST assay, PBMC were stimulated with viral peptide pools, and TCR sequencing was then used to find antigen-specific CD4+ T cell clonotypes based on their expansion. After more than 9 days of culture, CD4+ T cells were isolated with the EasySep CD4+ T cell isolation kit. Convalescent patients had PCR-confirmed SARS-CoV-2 infection between March and December 2020, before Alpha, Beta and Delta variants emerged in the United States. Participants received two doses of either the BNT162b2 or the mRNA-1273 mRNA SARS-CoV-2 vaccine. About 1.8 million PBMC per well were cultured with 9 to 10 ug/ml peptides in IMDM containing 5% human AB serum, approximately 9.9 IU/ml IL-2 and gentamicin. On days 3 and 7, half of the culture medium was replaced with fresh IL-2-containing medium. Unless otherwise noted, each peptide stimulation condition was cultured in triplicate wells. PBMC were separated from whole blood using Ficoll-Paque Plus gradient centrifugation and were then either cryopreserved at -140C or used fresh. The spike proteins of SARS-CoV-2 and of the common cold coronaviruses HCoV-NL63, HCoV-OC43 and HCoV-229E were spanned by overlapping peptide pools. The QIAamp micro DNA kit was used to extract genomic DNA from the cultured CD4+ T cells.

Library prep was done by the immunoSEQ multiplex PCR assay. DNA from the CD4+ T cells that had been cultured and isolated underwent TCR beta CDR3 sequencing. Regarding the original processing steps: The analysis removed non-productive TCR sequences, trimmed reads to the CDR3 region, and retained only CDR3s that were 7 or more amino acids long. The MANAFEST web app was used to pick out antigen-specific clonotypes by comparing their expansion in peptide wells with that in reference cultures. Positive clones required FDR<0.05 expansion versus reference and all other wells, odds ratio above 5, and frequency above 0.1% in two replicate wells. A clonotype was called cross-reactive if it was significantly expanded both in SARS-CoV-2 spike wells and in at least one common cold coronavirus spike condition. CDR3 similarity was assessed by Levenshtein distance using the stringdist R package, and unrooted trees were constructed with ape in R 3.6.1. TCRdb mirrors the immuneACCESS table, restricted to in-frame sequences. Some clones are absent from its copies; in checked studies, under half trace to an unresolved V gene, and the reason for the others is unknown. The V and J calls and clone size were taken over from that table, and D and trimming were inferred from the DNA. Here the sample has roughly 15,000 clones; 60% to 85% occur a single time. The ten largest clonotypes hold 25% to 30% of the sample.

The study at large found these results: Clones induced by infection and clones induced by vaccination both contracted markedly at late timepoints after vaccination, which fits with T cell responses waning over time. Only a small number of convalescent patients were included, and no early post-infection timepoints were available, which limited the study. In convalescent patients, the post-vaccine spike-reactive repertoire was composed mainly of new vaccine-induced clones that were largely distinct from infection-induced clones.

Notes on this clone: Its antigen remains unidentified. No base qualities exist here, and no much larger clone lies one base off it.

Spanning cysteine to phenylalanine, the CDR3 consists of 17 amino acids. CDR3 DNA only is kept here, 51 bases in frame from base 1. For CDR1 and CDR2, the germline V gene lists SGHNT and YENEEA. Trimming leaves V shorter by 4 bases and J shorter by 4 bases, with the junction holding 11 bases beyond the gene matches. The sequenced sample was CD4+ T cells from PBMCs cultured with HCoV-NL63 spike peptides, obtained after COVID-19 vaccination. This sample's cell subset or site label indicates: HCoV-NL63 spike overlapping peptide pool stimulation. The chain employs TRBV11-3 and TRBJ2-5; 11 central bases correspond to TRBD2. The clonotype comes from a human donor who had a prior SARS-CoV-2 infection. Here is the DNA: TGTGCCAGCAGCTCCCTCAGCACTAGCGGGAGCGGAGAGACCCAGTACTTC. Translated, it reads CASSSLSTSGSGETQYF.